The present TCR beta chain was sequenced within a study of blood T cell repertoires in COVID-19. Study details: Collection of acute and convalescent COVID-19 samples took place in the United States, Italy and Spain.

Germline V gene data show CDR1 as SNHLY and CDR2 as FYNNEI. The CDR3 has 15 residues. V trimming: 7 bases; J trimming: 2 bases; junction bases outside the gene matches: 6. Sequencing used immunoSEQ multiplex PCR; TCRdb keeps in-frame clones, though not all of them. The sample shows under 300,000 clones, 88% of them seen only once. The rearrangement uses TRBV2 and TRBJ1-1, with 11 positions matching TRBD1. The specimen sequenced was PBMCs or T cells enriched from blood (not recorded which). The sequence was obtained from a woman in her thirties or forties with acute COVID-19. The CDR3 reads CASNGQGASNTEAFF. CDR3 DNA: TGTGCCAGCAATGGACAGGGGGCGTCAAACACTGAAGCTTTCTTT. The full variable domain, rest sourced from reference TRBV2 and TRBJ1-1, is EPEVTQTPSHQVTQMGQEVILRCVPISNHLYFYWYRQILGQKVEFLVSFYNNEISEKSEIFDDQFSVERPDGSNFTLKIRSTKLEDSAMYFCASNGQGASNTEAFFGQGTRLTVV.